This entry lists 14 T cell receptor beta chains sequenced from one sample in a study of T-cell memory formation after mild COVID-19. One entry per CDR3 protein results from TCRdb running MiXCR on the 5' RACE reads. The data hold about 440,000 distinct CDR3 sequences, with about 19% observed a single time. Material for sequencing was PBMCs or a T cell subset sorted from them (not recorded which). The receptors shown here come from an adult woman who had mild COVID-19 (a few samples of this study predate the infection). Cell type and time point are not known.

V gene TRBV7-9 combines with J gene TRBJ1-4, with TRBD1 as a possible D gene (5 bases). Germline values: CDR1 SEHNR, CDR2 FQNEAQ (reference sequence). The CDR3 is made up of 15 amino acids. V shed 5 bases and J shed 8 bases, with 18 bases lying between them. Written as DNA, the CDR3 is TGTGCCAGCAGCCACGACAGTCGAGGTTGGGAAAAACTGTTTTTT. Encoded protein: CASSHDSRGWEKLFF.

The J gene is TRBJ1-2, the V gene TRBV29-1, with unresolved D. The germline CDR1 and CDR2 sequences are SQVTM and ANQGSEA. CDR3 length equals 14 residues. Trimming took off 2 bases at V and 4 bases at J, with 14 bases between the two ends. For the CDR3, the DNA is TGCAGCGTTGAAATTGGGATGATCCCCTATGGCTACACCTTC. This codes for CSVEIGMIPYGYTF. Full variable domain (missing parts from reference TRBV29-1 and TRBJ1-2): SAVISQKPSRDICQRGTSLTIQCQVDSQVTMMFWYRQQPGQSLTLIATANQGSEATYESGFVIDKFPISRPNLTFSTLTVSNMSPEDSSIYLCSVEIGMIPYGYTFGSGTRLTVV.

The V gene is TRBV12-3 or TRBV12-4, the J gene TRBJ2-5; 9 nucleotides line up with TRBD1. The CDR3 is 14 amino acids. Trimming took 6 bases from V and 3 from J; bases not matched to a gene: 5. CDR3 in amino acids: CASRGTGSEETQYF. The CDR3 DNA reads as TGTGCCAGCAGAGGGACAGGGTCCGAAGAGACCCAGTACTTC.

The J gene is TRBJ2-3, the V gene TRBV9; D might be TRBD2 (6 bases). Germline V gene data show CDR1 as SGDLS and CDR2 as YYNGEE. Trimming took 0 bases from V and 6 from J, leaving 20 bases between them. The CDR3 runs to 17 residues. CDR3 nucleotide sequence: TGTGCCAGCAGCGTAGAGGGCGACGGCGGGGTCACGGATACGCAGTATTTT. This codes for CASSVEGDGGVTDTQYF.

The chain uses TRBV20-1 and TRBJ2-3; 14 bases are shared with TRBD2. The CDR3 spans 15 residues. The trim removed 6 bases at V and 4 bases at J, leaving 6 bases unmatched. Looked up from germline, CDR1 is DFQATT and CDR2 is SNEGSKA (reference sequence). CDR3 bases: TGCAGTGCCATACGACTAGCGGGGGGGGCAGATACGCAGTATTTT. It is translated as CSAIRLAGGADTQYF.

The CDR3 sequence is CASSEDSQPLYNEQFF. CDR3 bases: TGTGCCAGCAGTGAGGATTCACAGCCCCTCTACAATGAGCAGTTCTTC. This chain links TRBV2 with TRBJ2-1; D is unresolved. Germline values: CDR1 SNHLY, CDR2 FYNNEI. Trimming took off 3 bases at V and 3 bases at J, with 15 bases between the two ends. The length of the CDR3 is 16 residues.

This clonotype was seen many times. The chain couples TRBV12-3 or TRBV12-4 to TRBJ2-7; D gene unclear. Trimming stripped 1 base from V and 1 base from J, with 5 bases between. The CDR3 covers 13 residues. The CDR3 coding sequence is TGTGCCAGCAGTTTAGGAGCTTCCTACGAGCAGTACTTC. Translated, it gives CASSLGASYEQYF.

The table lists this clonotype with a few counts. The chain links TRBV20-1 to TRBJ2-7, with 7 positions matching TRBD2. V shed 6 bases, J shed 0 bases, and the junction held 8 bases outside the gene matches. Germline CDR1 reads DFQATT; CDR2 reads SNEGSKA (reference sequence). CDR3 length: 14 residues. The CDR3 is CSAAHLADSYEQYF. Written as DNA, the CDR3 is TGCAGTGCCGCTCACCTAGCGGACTCCTACGAGCAGTACTTC.

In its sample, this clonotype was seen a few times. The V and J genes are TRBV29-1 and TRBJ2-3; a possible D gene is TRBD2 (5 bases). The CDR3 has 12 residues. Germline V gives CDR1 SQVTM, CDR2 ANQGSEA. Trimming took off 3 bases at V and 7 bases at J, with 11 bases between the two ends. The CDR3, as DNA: TGCAGCGTTGAGTTGGGCGGGTATACGCAGTATTTT. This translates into CSVELGGYTQYF.

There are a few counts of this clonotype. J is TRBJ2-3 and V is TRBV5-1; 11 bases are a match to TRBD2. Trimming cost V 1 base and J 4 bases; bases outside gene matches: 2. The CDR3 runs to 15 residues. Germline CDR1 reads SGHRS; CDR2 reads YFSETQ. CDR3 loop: CASSLTSGSSDTQYF. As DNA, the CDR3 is TGCGCCAGCAGCTTGACTAGCGGGAGCTCAGATACGCAGTATTTT.

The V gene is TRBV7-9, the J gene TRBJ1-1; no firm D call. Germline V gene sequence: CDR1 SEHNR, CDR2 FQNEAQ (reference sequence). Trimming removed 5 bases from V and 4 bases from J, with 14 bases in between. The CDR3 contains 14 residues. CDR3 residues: CASSHMGFFTEAFF. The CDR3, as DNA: TGTGCCAGCAGCCACATGGGATTTTTCACTGAAGCTTTCTTT.

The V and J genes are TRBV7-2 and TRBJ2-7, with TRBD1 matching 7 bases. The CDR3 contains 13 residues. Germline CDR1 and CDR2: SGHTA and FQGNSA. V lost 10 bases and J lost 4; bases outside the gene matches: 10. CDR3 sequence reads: CATQGDSGYEQYF. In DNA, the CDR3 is TGTGCCACCCAAGGGGACAGCGGATACGAGCAGTACTTC.

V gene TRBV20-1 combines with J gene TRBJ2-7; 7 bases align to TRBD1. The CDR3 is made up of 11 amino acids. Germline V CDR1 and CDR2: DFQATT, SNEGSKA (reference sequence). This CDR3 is CRGITGDEQYF. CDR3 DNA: TGCAGGGGGATTACAGGGGACGAGCAGTACTTC.

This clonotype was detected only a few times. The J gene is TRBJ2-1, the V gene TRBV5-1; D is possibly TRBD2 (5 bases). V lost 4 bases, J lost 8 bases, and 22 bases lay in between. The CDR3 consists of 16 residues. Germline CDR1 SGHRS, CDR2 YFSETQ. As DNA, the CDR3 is TGCGCCAGCAGCCGCGCCGAGAGGGCCTCTGGAGATGAGCAGTTCTTC. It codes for CASSRAERASGDEQFF.